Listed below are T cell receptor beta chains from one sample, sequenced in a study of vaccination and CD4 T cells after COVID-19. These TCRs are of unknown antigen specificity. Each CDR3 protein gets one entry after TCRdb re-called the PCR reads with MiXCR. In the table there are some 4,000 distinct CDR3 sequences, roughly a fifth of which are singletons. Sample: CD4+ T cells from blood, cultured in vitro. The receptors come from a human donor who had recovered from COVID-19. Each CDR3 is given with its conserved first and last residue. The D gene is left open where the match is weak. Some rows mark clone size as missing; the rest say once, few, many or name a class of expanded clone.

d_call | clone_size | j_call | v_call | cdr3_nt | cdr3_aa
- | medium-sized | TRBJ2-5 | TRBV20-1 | TGCAGTGCCACCGGGCAGGGGTCCCAAGAGACCCAGTACTTC | CSATGQGSQETQYF
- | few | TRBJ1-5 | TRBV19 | TGTGCCAGTAGTTCACAGGCGAATCAGCCCCAGCATTTT | CASSSQANQPQHF
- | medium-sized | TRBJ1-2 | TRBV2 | TGTGCCAGCAGTGATGACGGTCGAGGGAGGGAGTATGGCTACACCTTC | CASSDDGRGREYGYTF
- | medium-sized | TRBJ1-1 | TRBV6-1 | TGTGCCAGCAGTGGCCCGGGGGGCACTGAAGCTTTCTTT | CASSGPGGTEAFF
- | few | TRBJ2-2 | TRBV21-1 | TGTGCCAGCAGCGAAAAGTTGCCGGGACAGGGAAGATCCGGGGAGCTGTTTTTT | CASSEKLPGQGRSGELFF
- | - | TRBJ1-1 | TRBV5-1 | TGCGCCAGCACCCTGACGCTAAACACTGAAGCTTTCTTT | CASTLTLNTEAFF
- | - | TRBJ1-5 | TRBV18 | TGTGCCAGCTCACTCAACAGGTTCTCGGGGCCCCAGCATTTT | CASSLNRFSGPQHF
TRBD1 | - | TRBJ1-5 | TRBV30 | TGTGCCTGGTCCGAGGGACAGGGGAGAAATCAGCCCCAGCATTTT | CAWSEGQGRNQPQHF
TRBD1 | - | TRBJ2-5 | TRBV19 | TGTGCCAGTTCTCCCGGGACAGGGTGGGGAGAGACCCAGTACTTC | CASSPGTGWGETQYF
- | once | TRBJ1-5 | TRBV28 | TGTGCCAGCAGTTTAAGAGGCGGGACACCAAATCAGCCCCAGCATTTT | CASSLRGGTPNQPQHF
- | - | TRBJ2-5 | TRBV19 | TGTGCCAGTAGTGAGAGGCAGGGTTCAGAGACCCAGTACTTC | CASSERQGSETQYF
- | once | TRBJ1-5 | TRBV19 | TGTGCCAGCCGACAGGTAAATAGCAATCAGCCCCAGCATTTT | CASRQVNSNQPQHF
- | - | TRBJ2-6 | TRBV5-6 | TGTGCCAGCAGCTTGAGGAGGGACAGTCTTGTCTCTGGGGCCAACGTCCTGACTTTC | CASSLRRDSLVSGANVLTF
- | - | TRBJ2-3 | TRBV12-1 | TGTGCCAGCAGCTCCGGGACTAGCGGCCAATACACAGATACGCAGTATTTT | CASSSGTSGQYTDTQYF
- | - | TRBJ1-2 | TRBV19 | TGTGCCAGTACCAGGACTGTTTACGGCTACACCTTC | CASTRTVYGYTF